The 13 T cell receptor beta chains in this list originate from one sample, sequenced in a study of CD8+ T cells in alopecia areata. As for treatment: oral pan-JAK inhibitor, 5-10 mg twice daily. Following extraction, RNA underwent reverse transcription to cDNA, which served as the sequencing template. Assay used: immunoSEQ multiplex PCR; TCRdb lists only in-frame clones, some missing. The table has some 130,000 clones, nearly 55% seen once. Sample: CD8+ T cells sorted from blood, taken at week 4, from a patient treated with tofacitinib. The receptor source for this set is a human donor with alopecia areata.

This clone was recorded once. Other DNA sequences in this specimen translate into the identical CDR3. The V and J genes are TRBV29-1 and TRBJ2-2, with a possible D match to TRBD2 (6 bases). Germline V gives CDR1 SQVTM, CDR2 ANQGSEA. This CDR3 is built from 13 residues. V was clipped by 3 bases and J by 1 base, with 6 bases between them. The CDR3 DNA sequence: TGCAGCGTTGAGGGGGGGAACACCGGGGAGCTGTTTTTT. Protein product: CSVEGGNTGELFF.

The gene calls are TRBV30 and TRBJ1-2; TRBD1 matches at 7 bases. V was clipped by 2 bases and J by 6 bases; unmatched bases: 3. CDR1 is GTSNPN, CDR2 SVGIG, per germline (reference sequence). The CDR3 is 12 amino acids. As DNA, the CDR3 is TGTGCCTGGAGTAGGGGGCAGGATGGCTACACCTTC. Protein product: CAWSRGQDGYTF.

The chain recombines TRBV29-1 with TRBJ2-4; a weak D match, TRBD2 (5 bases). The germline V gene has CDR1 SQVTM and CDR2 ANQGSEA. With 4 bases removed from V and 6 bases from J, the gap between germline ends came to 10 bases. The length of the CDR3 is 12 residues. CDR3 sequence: CSVGGSGNIQYF. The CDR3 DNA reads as TGCAGCGTTGGAGGGTCTGGAAACATTCAGTACTTC.

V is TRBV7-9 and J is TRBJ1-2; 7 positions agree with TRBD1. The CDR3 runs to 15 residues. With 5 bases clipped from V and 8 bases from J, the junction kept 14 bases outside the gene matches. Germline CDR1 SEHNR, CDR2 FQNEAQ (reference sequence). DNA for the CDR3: TGTGCCAGCAGCCTATTTCTCGACAGGGTCGGGGGCTACACCTTC. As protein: CASSLFLDRVGGYTF.

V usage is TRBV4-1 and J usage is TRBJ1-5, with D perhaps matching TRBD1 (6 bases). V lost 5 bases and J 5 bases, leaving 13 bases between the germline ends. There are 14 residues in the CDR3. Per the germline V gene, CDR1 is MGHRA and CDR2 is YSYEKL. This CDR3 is CASSVRTEDQPQHF. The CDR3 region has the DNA TGCGCCAGCAGCGTGCGGACAGAGGATCAGCCCCAGCATTTT.

The CDR3 loop is CASSLSGGLTEAFF. The CDR3 nucleotides read TGTGCCAGCAGTTTATCAGGGGGCCTCACTGAAGCTTTCTTT. The genes are TRBV27 and TRBJ1-1; 7 bases are a match to TRBD1. The V gene end was trimmed by 0 bases and the J gene end by 4 bases; junction bases not matched to a gene: 2. The CDR3 extends over 14 amino acids. From germline, CDR1 is MNHEY and CDR2 SMNVEV (reference sequence).

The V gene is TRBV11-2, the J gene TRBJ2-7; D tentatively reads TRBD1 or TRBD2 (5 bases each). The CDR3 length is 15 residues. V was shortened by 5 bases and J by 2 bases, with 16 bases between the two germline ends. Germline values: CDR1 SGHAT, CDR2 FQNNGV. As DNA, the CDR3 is TGTGCCAGCAGCAGCCGTGGGGGAGCGGCCTACGAGCAGTACTTC. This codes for CASSSRGGAAYEQYF.

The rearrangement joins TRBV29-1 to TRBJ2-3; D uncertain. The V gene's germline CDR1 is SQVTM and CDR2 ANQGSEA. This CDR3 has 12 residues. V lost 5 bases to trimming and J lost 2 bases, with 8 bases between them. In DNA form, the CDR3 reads TGCAGCGTTCCCTTCATCACAGATACGCAGTATTTT. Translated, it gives CSVPFITDTQYF.

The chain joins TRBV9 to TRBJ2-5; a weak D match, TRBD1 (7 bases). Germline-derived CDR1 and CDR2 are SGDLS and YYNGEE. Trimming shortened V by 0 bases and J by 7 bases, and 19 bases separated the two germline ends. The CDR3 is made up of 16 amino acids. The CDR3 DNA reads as TGTGCCAGCAGCGTAGGAGAGGAGGGGGCCCTAAGGACCCAGTACTTC. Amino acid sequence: CASSVGEEGALRTQYF.

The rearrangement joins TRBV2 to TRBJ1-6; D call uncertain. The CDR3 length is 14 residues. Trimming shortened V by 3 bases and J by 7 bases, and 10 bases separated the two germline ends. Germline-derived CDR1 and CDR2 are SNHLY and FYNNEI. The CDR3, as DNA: TGTGCCAGCAGTGATCAAGAGGGCAATTCACCCCTCCACTTT. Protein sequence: CASSDQEGNSPLHF.

CDR3 protein: CASSSLSEGEETQYF. The CDR3 DNA follows: TGTGCCAGCAGCTCCCTGAGCGAGGGGGAAGAGACCCAGTACTTC. The gene calls are TRBV5-6 and TRBJ2-5, with D perhaps TRBD1 (6 bases). Germline V gene lookup returns CDR1 SGHDT and CDR2 YYEEEE. The CDR3 sequence is 15 residues long. Trimming took off 3 bases at V and 3 bases at J, with 15 bases between the two ends.

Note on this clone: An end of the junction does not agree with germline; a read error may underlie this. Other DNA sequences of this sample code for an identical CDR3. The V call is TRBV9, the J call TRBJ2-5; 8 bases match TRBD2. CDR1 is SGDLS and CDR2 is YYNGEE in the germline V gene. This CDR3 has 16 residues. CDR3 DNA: TGTGCCAGCAGCGTAGGGTCTGCGGGGGGCCAAGAGACTCAGTACTTC. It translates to CASSVGSAGGQETQYF.

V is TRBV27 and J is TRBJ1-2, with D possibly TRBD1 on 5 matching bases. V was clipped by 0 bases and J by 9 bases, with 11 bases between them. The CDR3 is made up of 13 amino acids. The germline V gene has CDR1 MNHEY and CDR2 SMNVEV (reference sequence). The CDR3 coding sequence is TGTGCCAGCAGTTTATCGGGTCCAGGGAGCTACACCTTC. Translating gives CASSLSGPGSYTF.